This T cell receptor (beta chain) was identified during a study of regulatory T cells in long-lasting Graves disease. Sample time point: newly diagnosed GD, antithyroid drugs for less than 3 months. RNA from PBMCs was the source of the TCR library. Patients were from an endocrinology department in Xi'an, China. TCR beta libraries were built with iRepertoire HTBI primers and Arm-PCR of CDR3 regions. A single record per CDR3 protein comes from TCRdb applying MiXCR to the multiplex PCR reads. This sample carries 300,000 to 400,000 distinct CDR3 sequences, roughly 15% of them seen once, and the ten largest clones take about a fifth. Source: peripheral blood mononuclear cells (PBMCs), taken at new diagnosis, from a patient treated with antithyroid drugs. This receptor was obtained from a female donor with Graves disease.

DNA of the CDR3: TGTGCCAGCAGACAAACTAGCGGGAGAGTGACAGATACGCAGTATTTT. Residues: CASRQTSGRVTDTQYF. The chain employs TRBV28 and TRBJ2-3, with 11 bases that match TRBD2. V lost 6 bases to trimming and J lost 3 bases; unmatched junction nucleotides: 8. Germline V gene data show CDR1 as MDHEN and CDR2 as SYDVKM. This CDR3 region has 16 residues. The full variable domain, completed using reference TRBV28 and TRBJ2-3, is DVKVTQSSRYLVKRTGEKVFLECVQDMDHENMFWYRQDPGLGLRLIYFSYDVKMKEKGDIPEGYSVSREKKERFSLILESASTNQTSMYLCASRQTSGRVTDTQYFGPGTRLTVL.